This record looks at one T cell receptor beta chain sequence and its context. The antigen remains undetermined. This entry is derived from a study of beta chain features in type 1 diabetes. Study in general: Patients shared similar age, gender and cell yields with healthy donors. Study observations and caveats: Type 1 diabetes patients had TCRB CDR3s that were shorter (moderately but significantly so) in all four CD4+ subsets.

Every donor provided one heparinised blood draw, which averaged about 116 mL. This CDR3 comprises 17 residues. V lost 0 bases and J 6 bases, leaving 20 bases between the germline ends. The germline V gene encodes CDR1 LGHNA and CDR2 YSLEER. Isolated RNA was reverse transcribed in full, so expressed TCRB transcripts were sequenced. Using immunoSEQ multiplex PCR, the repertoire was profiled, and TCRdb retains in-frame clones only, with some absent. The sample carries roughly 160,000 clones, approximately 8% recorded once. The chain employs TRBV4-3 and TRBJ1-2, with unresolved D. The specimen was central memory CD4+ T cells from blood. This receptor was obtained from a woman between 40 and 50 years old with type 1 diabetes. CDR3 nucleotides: TGCGCCAGCAGCCAAGAAGTGGGAGCCGCCTCTTGGGATGGCTACACCTTC. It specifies CASSQEVGAASWDGYTF.